A single sample gave rise to the 18 T cell receptor beta chains below, sequenced in a study of cytomegalovirus exposure and HLA in healthy donors. PCR used 60 Vbeta primers and 13 Jbeta primers. Sequencing used immunoSEQ multiplex PCR; TCRdb keeps in-frame clones, though not all of them. Counted here are some 180,000 clones, 76% occurring once; the ten biggest clones make up around 1.5%. Material for sequencing was PBMCs. The receptors were sampled from a man aged 18 to 30 in good health and CMV-seronegative.

The chain employs TRBV18 and TRBJ1-5; a weak D match, TRBD1 (6 bases). This CDR3 contains 15 residues. V lost 4 bases to trimming and J lost 6 bases, with 16 bases between them. Per the germline V gene, CDR1 is KGHSH and CDR2 is LQKENI. The CDR3 here is CASSLSTGSGQPQHF. In nucleotides, the CDR3 is TGTGCCAGCTCACTCTCGACAGGTTCAGGTCAGCCCCAGCATTTT.

This chain links TRBV5-4 with TRBJ2-3; D possibly corresponds to TRBD1 (7 bases). Germline CDR1 is SGHNT and CDR2 is YYREEE (reference sequence). The CDR3 has 15 residues. V was pared by 0 bases and J by 8 bases, with 16 bases between. The CDR3 coding sequence is TGTGCCAGCAGCTTGGATCCAGGGGGGATGGCTACGCAGTATTTT. Encoded protein: CASSLDPGGMATQYF.

V and J are TRBV11-2 and TRBJ2-7, with D maybe TRBD2 (5 bases). Germline CDR1 SGHAT, CDR2 FQNNGV. V lost 6 bases and J 7 bases, leaving 13 bases between the germline ends. The CDR3 length is 12 residues. The CDR3: CASSSGVGEQYF. The CDR3 region has the DNA TGTGCCAGCAGTTCCGGGGTCGGGGAGCAGTACTTC.

This clone has only a few counts. V gene TRBV5-4 combines with J gene TRBJ1-2, with 9 nucleotides matching TRBD1. The germline CDR1 and CDR2 sequences are SGHNT and YYREEE (reference sequence). CDR3 length equals 15 residues. Trimming at V came to 7 bases and at J to 4 bases, leaving 11 bases not matched to a gene. The CDR3 bases are TGTGCCAGCCGCCCCCGGGACAGGGATAGCTATGGCTACACCTTC. Its translation is CASRPRDRDSYGYTF.

This rearrangement joins TRBV27 to TRBJ2-7; D ambiguous. V lost 3 bases, J lost 1 base, and 7 bases lay in between. The CDR3 is 13 residues long. CDR1 is MNHEY, CDR2 SMNVEV, per germline (reference sequence). As DNA, the CDR3 is TGTGCCAGCAGTTTCTTCGTTTCCTACGAGCAGTACTTC. Its protein product is CASSFFVSYEQYF.

The genes are TRBV28 and TRBJ1-2; 7 bases match TRBD1. The CDR3 contains 13 residues. Germline V gene sequence: CDR1 MDHEN, CDR2 SYDVKM. V was pared by 7 bases and J by 1 base, with 3 bases of the junction left unmatched. The CDR3, as DNA: TGTGCCAGCACAGGACAGGTTAACTATGGCTACACCTTC. It specifies CASTGQVNYGYTF.

The genes are TRBV6-1 and TRBJ2-1; 9 bases align to TRBD1. CDR1 is MNHNS, CDR2 SASEGT, per germline. The CDR3 is 15 amino acids. The V and J ends lost 8 bases and 2 bases, in that order; junction bases with no gene match: 7. The CDR3 nucleotides read TGTGCCAGCGCGACAGGGACAGGGCCCTACAATGAGCAGTTCTTC. Translating gives CASATGTGPYNEQFF.

The chain uses TRBV29-1 and TRBJ2-1; TRBD2 matches 7 bases. CDR3 size: 13 residues. Unmatched junction bases numbered 7, after V lost 6 bases and J lost 5 bases. CDR1 is SQVTM, CDR2 ANQGSEA, per germline. CDR3 DNA sequence: TGCAGCGTGGCGCGGGAGCCAGACAATGAGCAGTTCTTC. Amino acids: CSVAREPDNEQFF.

This chain joins TRBV6-1 and TRBJ2-3, with 8 bases that match TRBD2. Germline CDR1 MNHNS, CDR2 SASEGT. The CDR3 loop spans 14 amino acids. V lost 7 bases to trimming and J lost 5 bases; unmatched junction nucleotides: 8. In nucleotides, the CDR3 is TGTGCCAGCAAGACGGGGGGGCCTGGAGATACGCAGTATTTT. This gives the protein CASKTGGPGDTQYF.

The V and J genes are TRBV7-8 and TRBJ2-1; D perhaps matches TRBD1 (6 bases). Trimming pared 4 bases from V and 7 bases from J, leaving 8 bases between. Looked up from germline, CDR1 is SGHVS and CDR2 is FQNEAQ. The CDR3 length is 12 residues. The CDR3 DNA reads TGTGCCAGCAGCTCCCAGGGGAATGAGCAGTTCTTC. This translates into CASSSQGNEQFF.

The CDR3 region is CASSVMDTEQFF. The CDR3 nucleotides are TGTGCCAGCAGCGTAATGGACACCGAGCAGTTCTTC. The J gene is TRBJ2-1, the V gene TRBV9, with a possible D match to TRBD1 (5 bases). The germline V and J ends were trimmed by 1 base and 10 bases, with 9 bases remaining between them. Germline V gene lookup returns CDR1 SGDLS and CDR2 YYNGEE. This CDR3 has 12 residues.

The V gene is TRBV6-6, the J gene TRBJ2-1; the D gene is possibly TRBD2 (7 bases). The CDR3 loop spans 14 amino acids. Germline CDR1 and CDR2: MNHNY and SVGAGI (reference sequence). V lost 6 bases to trimming and J lost 3 bases, with 12 bases between them. The CDR3 sequence: CASRGGTNYNEQFF. The CDR3 bases are TGTGCCAGCAGAGGGGGGACTAACTACAATGAGCAGTTCTTC.

A note on this clone: The sample holds other DNA sequences that translate to the same CDR3. The chain employs TRBV6-1 and TRBJ1-2, with 8 bases identical to TRBD1. Germline V lookup: CDR1 MNHNS, CDR2 SASEGT. CDR3 length equals 13 residues. Germline trimming cut 6 bases from V and 2 bases from J; bases unmatched to any gene: 2. CDR3: CASSRTGNYGYTF. CDR3 nucleotide sequence: TGTGCCAGCAGCCGGACAGGGAACTATGGCTACACCTTC.

The chain joins TRBV7-3 to TRBJ1-2, with a tentative D call TRBD1 (6 bases). This CDR3 is built from 14 residues. The germline gives CDR1 SGHTA, CDR2 FQGTGA. V was shortened by 5 bases and J by 8 bases, with 18 bases between the two germline ends. The CDR3 coding sequence is TGTGCCAGCAGCCCCAACGGGGGGCTAGGAGGCTACACCTTC. Its protein is CASSPNGGLGGYTF. Full variable domain (rest looked up from reference TRBV7-3 and TRBJ1-2): GAGVSQTPSNKVTEKGKYVELRCDPISGHTALYWYRQSLGQGPEFLIYFQGTGAADDSGLPNDRFFAVRPEGSVSTLKIQRTERGDSAVYLCASSPNGGLGGYTFGSGTRLTVV.

V gene TRBV30 combines with J gene TRBJ2-2; D possibly corresponds to TRBD2 (5 bases). CDR3 length equals 14 residues. V was pared by 1 base and J by 4 bases, with 10 bases between. Germline lookup yields CDR1 GTSNPN and CDR2 SVGIG (reference sequence). CDR3 sequence reads: CAWSEGGSTGELFF. Here the CDR3 DNA reads TGTGCCTGGAGTGAAGGTGGGAGCACCGGGGAGCTGTTTTTT.

The chain couples TRBV4-1 to TRBJ2-7; 10 bases map to TRBD1. CDR3 size: 18 residues. V was clipped by 1 base and J by 4 bases; unmatched bases: 13. CDR1 and CDR2 (germline): MGHRA, YSYEKL. The CDR3 protein is CASSQVNMVDRGYYEQYF. The CDR3 DNA reads as TGCGCCAGCAGCCAAGTAAATATGGTGGACAGGGGGTATTACGAGCAGTACTTC.

V and J are TRBV7-2 and TRBJ2-5; unclear D gene. Germline CDR1 is SGHTA and CDR2 is FQGNSA. The V end was cut by 4 bases, the J end by 0 bases, with 6 bases between. This CDR3 comprises 13 residues. The CDR3: CASSSSNQETQYF. CDR3 nucleotides: TGTGCCAGCAGCTCATCAAACCAAGAGACCCAGTACTTC.

This chain uses TRBV28 with TRBJ1-4; perhaps TRBD1 as D (5 bases). CDR1 is MDHEN and CDR2 is SYDVKM in the germline V gene. CDR3 length: 13 residues. The V gene lost 10 bases and the J gene lost 6 bases, with 15 bases spanning the gap. CDR3 bases: TGTGCCACCCGGCAAGGGGCCGATGAAAAACTGTTTTTT. Translating gives CATRQGADEKLFF.